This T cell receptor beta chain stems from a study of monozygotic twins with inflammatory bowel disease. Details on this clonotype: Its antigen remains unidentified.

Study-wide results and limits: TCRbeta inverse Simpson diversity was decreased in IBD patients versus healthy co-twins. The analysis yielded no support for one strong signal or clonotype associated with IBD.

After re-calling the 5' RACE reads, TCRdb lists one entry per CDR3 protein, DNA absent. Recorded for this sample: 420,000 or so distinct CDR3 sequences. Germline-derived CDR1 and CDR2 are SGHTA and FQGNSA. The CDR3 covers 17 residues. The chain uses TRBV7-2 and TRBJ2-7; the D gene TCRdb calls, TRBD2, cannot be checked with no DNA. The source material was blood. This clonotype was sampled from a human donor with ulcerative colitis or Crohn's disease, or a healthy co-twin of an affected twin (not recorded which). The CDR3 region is CASSGTGRLASSYEQYF.